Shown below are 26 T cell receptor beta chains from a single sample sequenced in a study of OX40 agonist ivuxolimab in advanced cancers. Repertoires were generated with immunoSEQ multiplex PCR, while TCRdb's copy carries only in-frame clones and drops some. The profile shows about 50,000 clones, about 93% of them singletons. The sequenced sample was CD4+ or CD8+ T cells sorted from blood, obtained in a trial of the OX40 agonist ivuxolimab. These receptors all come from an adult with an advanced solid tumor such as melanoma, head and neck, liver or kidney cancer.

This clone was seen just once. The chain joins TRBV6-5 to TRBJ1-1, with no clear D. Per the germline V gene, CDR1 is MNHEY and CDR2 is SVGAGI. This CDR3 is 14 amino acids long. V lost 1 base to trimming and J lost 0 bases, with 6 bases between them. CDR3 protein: CASSYYQMNTEAFF. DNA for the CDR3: TGTGCCAGCAGTTACTACCAAATGAACACTGAAGCTTTCTTT.

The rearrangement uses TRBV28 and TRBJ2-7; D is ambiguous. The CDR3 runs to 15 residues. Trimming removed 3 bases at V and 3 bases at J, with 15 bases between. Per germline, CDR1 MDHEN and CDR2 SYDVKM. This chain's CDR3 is CASSLDQNLLYEQYF. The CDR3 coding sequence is TGTGCCAGCAGTTTGGACCAAAACCTTCTCTACGAGCAGTACTTC.

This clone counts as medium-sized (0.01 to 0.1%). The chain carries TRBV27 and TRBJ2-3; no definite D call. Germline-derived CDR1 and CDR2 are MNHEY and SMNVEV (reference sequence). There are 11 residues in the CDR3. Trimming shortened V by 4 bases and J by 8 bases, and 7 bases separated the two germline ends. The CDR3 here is CASSSLSTQYF. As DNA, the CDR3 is TGTGCCAGCAGTTCGCTAAGTACGCAGTATTTT.

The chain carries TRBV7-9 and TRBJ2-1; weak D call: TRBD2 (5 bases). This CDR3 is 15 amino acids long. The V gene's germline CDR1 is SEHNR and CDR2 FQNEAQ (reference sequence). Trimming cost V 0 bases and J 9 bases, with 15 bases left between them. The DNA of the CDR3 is TGTGCCAGCAGCTTAGCGCTTGGACTCCTTAGTGAGCAGTTCTTC. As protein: CASSLALGLLSEQFF.

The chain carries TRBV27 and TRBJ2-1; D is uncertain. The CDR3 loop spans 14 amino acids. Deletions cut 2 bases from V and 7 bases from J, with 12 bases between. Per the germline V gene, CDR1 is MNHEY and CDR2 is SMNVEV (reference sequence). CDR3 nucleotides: TGTGCCAGCAGTTTACTGGGTCCGAGGAATGAGCAGTTCTTC. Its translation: CASSLLGPRNEQFF.

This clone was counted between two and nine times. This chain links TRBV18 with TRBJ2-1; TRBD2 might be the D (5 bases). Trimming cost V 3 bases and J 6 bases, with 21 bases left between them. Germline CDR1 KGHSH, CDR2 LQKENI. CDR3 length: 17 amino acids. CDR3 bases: TGTGCCAGCTCACCGCTACCGCCCGGACCTAGCAGCAATGAGCAGTTCTTC. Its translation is CASSPLPPGPSSNEQFF. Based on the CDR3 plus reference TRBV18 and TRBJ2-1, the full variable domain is NAGVMQNPRHLVRRRGQEARLRCSPMKGHSHVYWYRQLPEEGLKFMVYLQKENIIDESGMPKERFSAEFPKEGPSILRIQQVVRGDSAAYFCASSPLPPGPSSNEQFFGPGTRLTVL.

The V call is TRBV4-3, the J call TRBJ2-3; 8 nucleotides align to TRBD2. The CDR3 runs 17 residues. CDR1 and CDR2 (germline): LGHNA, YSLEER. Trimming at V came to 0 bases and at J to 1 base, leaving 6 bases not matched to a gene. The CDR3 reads CASSQDGRGLGTDTQYF. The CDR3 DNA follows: TGCGCCAGCAGCCAAGACGGGAGGGGCTTGGGCACAGATACGCAGTATTTT.

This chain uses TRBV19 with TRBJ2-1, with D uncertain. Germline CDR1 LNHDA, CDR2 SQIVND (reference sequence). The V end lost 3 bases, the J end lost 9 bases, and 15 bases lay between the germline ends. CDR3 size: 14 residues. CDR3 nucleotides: TGTGCCAGTAGTATTGGACCCCTCGGTGGTGAGCAGTTCTTC. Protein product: CASSIGPLGGEQFF.

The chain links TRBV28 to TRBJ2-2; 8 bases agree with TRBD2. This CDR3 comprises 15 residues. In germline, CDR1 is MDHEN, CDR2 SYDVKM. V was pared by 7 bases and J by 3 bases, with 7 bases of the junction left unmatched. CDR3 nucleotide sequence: TGTGCCAGCACCCGGGAGGGGTCCCACACCGGGGAGCTGTTTTTT. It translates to CASTREGSHTGELFF.

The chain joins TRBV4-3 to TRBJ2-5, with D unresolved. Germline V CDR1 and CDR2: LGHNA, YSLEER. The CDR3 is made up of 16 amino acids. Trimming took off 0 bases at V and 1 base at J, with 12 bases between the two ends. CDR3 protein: CASSQDHRAFQETQYF. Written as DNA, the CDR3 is TGCGCCAGCAGCCAAGATCATCGGGCCTTCCAAGAGACCCAGTACTTC.

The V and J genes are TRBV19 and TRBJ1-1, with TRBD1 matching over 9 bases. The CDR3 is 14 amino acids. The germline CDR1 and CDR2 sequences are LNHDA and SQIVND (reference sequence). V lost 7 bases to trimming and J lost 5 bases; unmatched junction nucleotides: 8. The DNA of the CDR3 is TGTGCCAGTATAACAGGGGGCGGAAATACTGAAGCTTTCTTT. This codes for CASITGGGNTEAFF.

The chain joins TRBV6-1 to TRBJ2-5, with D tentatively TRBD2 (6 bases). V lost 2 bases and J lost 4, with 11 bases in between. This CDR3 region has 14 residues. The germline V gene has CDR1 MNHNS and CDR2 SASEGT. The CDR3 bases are TGTGCCAGCAGTGAATTCAGCGGGCGAGAGACCCAGTACTTC. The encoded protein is CASSEFSGRETQYF.

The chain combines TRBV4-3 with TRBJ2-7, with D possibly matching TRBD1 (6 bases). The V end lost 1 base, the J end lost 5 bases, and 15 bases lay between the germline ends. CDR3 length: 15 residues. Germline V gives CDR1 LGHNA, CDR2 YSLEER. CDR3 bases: TGCGCCAGCAGCCAAGTGCTGACCAGGGGTGACGAGCAGTACTTC. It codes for CASSQVLTRGDEQYF.

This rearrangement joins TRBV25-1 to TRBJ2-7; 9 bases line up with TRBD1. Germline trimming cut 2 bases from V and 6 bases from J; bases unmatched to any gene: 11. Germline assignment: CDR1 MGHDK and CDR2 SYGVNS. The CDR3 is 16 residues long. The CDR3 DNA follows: TGTGCCAGCAGTGAAAACCGGGACAGGGTATTCGGCGAGCAGTACTTC. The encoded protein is CASSENRDRVFGEQYF.

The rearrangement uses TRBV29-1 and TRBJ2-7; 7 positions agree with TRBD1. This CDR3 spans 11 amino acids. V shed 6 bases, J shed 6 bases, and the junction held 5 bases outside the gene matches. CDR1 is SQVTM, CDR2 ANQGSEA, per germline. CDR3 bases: TGCAGCGTCGCGACAGGGTTCGAGCAGTACTTC. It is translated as CSVATGFEQYF.

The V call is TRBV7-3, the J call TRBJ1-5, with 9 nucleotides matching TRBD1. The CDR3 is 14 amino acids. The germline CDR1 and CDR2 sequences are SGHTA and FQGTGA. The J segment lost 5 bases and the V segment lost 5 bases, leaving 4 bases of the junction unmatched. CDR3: CASSPGQGHQPQHF. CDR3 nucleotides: TGTGCCAGCAGCCCAGGACAGGGGCATCAGCCCCAGCATTTT.

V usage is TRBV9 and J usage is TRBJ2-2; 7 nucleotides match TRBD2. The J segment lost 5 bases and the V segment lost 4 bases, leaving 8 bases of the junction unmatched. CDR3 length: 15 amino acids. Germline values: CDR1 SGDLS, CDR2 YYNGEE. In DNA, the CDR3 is TGTGCCAGCAGCCCGCGTCCTAGCGGAACCGGGGAGCTGTTTTTT. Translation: CASSPRPSGTGELFF. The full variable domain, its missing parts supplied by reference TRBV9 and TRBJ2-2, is DSGVTQTPKHLITATGQRVTLRCSPRSGDLSVYWYQQSLDQGLQFLIQYYNGEERAKGNILERFSAQQFPDLHSELNLSSLELGDSALYFCASSPRPSGTGELFFGEGSRLTVL.

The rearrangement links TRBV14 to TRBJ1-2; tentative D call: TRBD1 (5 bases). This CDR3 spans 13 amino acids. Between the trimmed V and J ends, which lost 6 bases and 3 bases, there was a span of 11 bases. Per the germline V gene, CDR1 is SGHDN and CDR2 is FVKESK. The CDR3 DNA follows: TGTGCCAGCAGGGGAAGCAGGGACTATGGCTACACCTTC. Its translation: CASRGSRDYGYTF.

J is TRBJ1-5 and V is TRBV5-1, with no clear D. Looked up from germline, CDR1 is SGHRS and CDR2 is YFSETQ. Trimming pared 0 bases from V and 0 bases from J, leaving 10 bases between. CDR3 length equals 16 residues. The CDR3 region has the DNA TGCGCCAGCAGCTTGGGCCCTCTTTTTAGCAATCAGCCCCAGCATTTT. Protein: CASSLGPLFSNQPQHF. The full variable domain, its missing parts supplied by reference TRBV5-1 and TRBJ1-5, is KAGVTQTPRYLIKTRGQQVTLSCSPISGHRSVSWYQQTPGQGLQFLFEYFSETQRNKGNFPGRFSGRQFSNSRSEMNVSTLELGDSALYLCASSLGPLFSNQPQHFGDGTRLSIL.

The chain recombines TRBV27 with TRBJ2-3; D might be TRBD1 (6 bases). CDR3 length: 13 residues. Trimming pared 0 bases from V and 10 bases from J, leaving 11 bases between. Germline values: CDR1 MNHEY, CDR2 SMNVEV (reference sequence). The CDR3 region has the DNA TGTGCCAGCAGTTTATCCGGGACACCCCCGCAGTATTTT. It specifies CASSLSGTPPQYF.

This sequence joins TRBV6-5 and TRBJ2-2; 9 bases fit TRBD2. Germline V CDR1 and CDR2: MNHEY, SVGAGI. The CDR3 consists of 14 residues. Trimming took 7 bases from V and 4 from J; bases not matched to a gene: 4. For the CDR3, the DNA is TGTGCCAGCATGCAGCGGGAGGTCACCGGGGAGCTGTTTTTT. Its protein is CASMQREVTGELFF.

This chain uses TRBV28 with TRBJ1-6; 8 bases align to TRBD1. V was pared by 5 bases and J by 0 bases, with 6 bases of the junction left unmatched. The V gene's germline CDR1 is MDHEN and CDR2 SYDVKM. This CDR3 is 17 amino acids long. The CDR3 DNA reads TGTGCCAGCAGTCGATGGACAGGGTTCTCCTATAATTCACCCCTCCACTTT. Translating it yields CASSRWTGFSYNSPLHF.

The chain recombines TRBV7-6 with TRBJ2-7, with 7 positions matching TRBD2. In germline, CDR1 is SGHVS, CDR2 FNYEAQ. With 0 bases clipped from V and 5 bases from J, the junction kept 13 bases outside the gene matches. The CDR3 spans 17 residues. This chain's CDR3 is CASSLAIWGGGPDEQYF. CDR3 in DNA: TGTGCCAGCAGCTTAGCGATTTGGGGGGGAGGGCCCGACGAGCAGTACTTC.

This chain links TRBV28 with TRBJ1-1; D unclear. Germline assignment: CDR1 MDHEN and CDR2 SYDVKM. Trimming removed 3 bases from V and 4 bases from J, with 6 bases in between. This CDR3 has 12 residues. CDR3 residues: CASSFDLTEAFF. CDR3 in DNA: TGTGCCAGCAGTTTTGACCTCACTGAAGCTTTCTTT.

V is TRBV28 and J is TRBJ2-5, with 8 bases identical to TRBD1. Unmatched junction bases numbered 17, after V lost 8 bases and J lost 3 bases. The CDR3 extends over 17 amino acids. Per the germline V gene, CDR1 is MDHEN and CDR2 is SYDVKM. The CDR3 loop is CASSMPEDRVMEETQYF. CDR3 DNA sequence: TGTGCCAGCTCGATGCCCGAGGACAGGGTGATGGAAGAGACCCAGTACTTC.

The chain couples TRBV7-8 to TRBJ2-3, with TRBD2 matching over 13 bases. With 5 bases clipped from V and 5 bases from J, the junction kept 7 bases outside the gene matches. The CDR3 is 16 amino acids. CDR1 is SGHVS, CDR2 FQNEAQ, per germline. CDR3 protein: CASSLRTSGSRDTQYF. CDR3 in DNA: TGTGCCAGCAGCCTCCGGACTAGCGGGAGTAGAGATACGCAGTATTTT.